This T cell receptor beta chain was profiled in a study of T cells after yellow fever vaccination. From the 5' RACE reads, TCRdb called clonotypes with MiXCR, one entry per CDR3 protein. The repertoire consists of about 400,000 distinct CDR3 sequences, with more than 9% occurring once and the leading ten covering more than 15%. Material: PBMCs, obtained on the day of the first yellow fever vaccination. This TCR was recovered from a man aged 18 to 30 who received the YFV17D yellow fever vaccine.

DNA for the CDR3: TGTGCCAGCAGTTTGGGGCGGGCAGCTTTCTTT. Amino acid sequence: CASSLGRAAFF. The chain recombines TRBV28 with TRBJ1-1; possible D gene TRBD1, 5 bases. The CDR3 is made up of 11 amino acids. CDR1 and CDR2 from the germline V gene are MDHEN and SYDVKM. The germline V and J ends were trimmed by 3 bases and 10 bases, with 9 bases remaining between them.